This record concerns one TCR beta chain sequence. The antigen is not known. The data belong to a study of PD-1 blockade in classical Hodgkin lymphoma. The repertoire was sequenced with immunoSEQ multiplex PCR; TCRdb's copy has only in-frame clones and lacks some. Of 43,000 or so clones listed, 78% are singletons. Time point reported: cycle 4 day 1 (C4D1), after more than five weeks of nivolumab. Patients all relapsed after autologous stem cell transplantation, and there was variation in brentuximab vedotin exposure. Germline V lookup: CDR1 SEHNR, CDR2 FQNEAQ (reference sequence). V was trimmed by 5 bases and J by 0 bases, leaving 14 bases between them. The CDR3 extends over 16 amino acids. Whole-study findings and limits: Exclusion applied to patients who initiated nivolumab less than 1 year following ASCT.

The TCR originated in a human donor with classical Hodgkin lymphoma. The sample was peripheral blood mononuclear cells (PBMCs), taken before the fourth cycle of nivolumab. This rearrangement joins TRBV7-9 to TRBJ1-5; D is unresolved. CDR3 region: CASSHSLGYSNQPQHF. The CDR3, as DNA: TGTGCCAGCAGCCATTCCCTAGGGTATAGCAATCAGCCCCAGCATTTT.